This T cell receptor beta chain was sequenced in a study of human T cells and chemical hapten exposure. Notes on the study in general: With regard to DPC sensitization, TCRs above 1 in 1000 frequency did not change.

The CDR3 runs 14 residues. Looked up from germline, CDR1 is SGHTA and CDR2 is FQGNSA. V shed 3 bases and J 8 bases; nucleotides not matched to a gene: 7. The time point here: healthy volunteer bleed at 6 weeks. The authors' total RNA extraction used unfractionated whole blood. This clonotype was recorded at least ten times. Its antigen is unknown. TCRdb redid the calling of the RACE reads with MiXCR, one entry per CDR3 protein. The table includes about 65,000 distinct CDR3 sequences, approximately 6.2% detected once. The chain carries TRBV7-2 and TRBJ2-1, with 7 bases that match TRBD2. Specimen: whole blood. The sequence derives from a female donor in good health. Some clones in this sample may be carry-over from other donors' samples. CDR3 DNA sequence: TGTGCCAGCAGCTTCGCGGGAGAGTACGATGAGCAGTTCTTC. This gives the protein CASSFAGEYDEQFF.